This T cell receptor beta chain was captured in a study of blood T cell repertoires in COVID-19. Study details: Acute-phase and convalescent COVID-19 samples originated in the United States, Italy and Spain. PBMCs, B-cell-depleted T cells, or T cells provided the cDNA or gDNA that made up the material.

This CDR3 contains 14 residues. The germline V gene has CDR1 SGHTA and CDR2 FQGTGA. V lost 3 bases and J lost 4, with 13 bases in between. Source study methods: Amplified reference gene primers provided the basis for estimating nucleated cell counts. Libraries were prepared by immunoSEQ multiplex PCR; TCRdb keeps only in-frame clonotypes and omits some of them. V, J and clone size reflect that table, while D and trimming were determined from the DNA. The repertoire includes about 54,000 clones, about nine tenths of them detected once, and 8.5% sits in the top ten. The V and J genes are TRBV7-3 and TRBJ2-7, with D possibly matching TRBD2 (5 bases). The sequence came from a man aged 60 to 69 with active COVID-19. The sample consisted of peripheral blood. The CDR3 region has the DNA TGTGCCAGCAGCTTCGGGGAGCGGCCGTACGAGCAGTACTTC. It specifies CASSFGERPYEQYF.